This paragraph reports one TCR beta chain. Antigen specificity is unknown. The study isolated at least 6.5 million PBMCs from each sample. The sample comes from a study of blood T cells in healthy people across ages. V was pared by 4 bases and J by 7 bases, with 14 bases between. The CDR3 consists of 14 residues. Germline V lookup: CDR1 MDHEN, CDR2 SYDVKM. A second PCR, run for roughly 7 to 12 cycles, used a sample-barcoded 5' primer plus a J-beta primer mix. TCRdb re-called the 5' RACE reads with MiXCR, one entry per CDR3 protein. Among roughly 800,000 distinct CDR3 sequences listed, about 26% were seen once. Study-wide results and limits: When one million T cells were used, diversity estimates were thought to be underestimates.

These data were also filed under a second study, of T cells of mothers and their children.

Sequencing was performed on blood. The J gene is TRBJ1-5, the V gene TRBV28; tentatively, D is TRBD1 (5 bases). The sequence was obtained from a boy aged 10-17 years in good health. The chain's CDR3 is CASSWGGNGQPQHF. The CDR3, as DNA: TGTGCCAGCAGTTGGGGCGGGAACGGGCAGCCCCAGCATTTT.